The 20 T cell receptor beta chains reported below all come from one sample, sequenced in a study of monozygotic twins with inflammatory bowel disease. TCRdb reprocessed the 5' RACE reads; each CDR3 protein has one entry and no DNA is given. This sample's table reports approximately 400,000 distinct CDR3 sequences. The sequenced material came from blood. The receptors come from a human donor with ulcerative colitis or Crohn's disease, or a healthy co-twin of an affected twin (not recorded which).

CDR3 region: CSVEGAYEQYF. The genes are TRBV29-1 and TRBJ2-7. The CDR3 totals 11 residues. Germline loops: CDR1 SQVTM, CDR2 ANQGSEA.

This chain links TRBV18 with TRBJ1-1; TCRdb names TRBD1, which stays unverified in the absence of DNA. This CDR3 is built from 14 residues. Germline CDR1 is KGHSH and CDR2 is LQKENI. This CDR3 is CASSPPVGGTEAFF.

The rearrangement uses TRBV19 and TRBJ2-5. This CDR3 region has 14 residues. Per the germline V gene, CDR1 is LNHDA and CDR2 is SQIVND (reference sequence). CDR3 sequence: CASSIGGNRETQYF.

The rearrangement joins TRBV19 to TRBJ1-3; TCRdb's D call, TRBD1, is unchecked because there is no DNA. Germline V lookup: CDR1 LNHDA, CDR2 SQIVND (reference sequence). The CDR3 extends over 15 amino acids. The CDR3 loop is CASQTSHRGGNTIYF.

This chain joins TRBV20-1 and TRBJ1-6; TCRdb returns TRBD1, unconfirmable since there is no DNA. CDR3 size: 12 residues. CDR1 is DFQATT, CDR2 SNEGSKA, per germline (reference sequence). The CDR3 loop reads CSANTGRSPLHF.

V gene TRBV5-1 combines with J gene TRBJ1-1. This CDR3 has 16 amino acids. Germline CDR1 SGHRS, CDR2 YFSETQ. This chain's CDR3 is CASSWSGRGVNTEAFF.

The chain recombines TRBV5-1 with TRBJ1-1; TCRdb outputs TRBD1, but without DNA this stays unchecked. The CDR3 runs 14 residues. Germline V lookup: CDR1 SGHRS, CDR2 YFSETQ. CDR3 region: CASNTGQGRPEAFF.

The chain combines TRBV5-1 with TRBJ2-2; TCRdb's assignment of TRBD2 cannot be checked, as there is no DNA. This CDR3 comprises 15 residues. Germline lookup yields CDR1 SGHRS and CDR2 YFSETQ. The CDR3 is CASSPGTIHFSELFF.

This chain links TRBV7-2 with TRBJ2-7. CDR3 length equals 14 residues. Germline-derived CDR1 and CDR2 are SGHTA and FQGNSA. The chain's CDR3 is CASSLALGAYEQYF.

The genes are TRBV5-5 and TRBJ2-3; TCRdb designates TRBD2, a call that cannot be tested without DNA. The CDR3 is 16 amino acids. CDR1 is SGHKS, CDR2 YYEKEE, per germline (reference sequence). The CDR3 reads CASSSRARWGTDTQYF.

The V gene is TRBV5-1, the J gene TRBJ1-1. Germline CDR1 SGHRS, CDR2 YFSETQ. The CDR3 loop spans 17 amino acids. The CDR3 spells CASSLVGNTRMNTEAFF.

The gene calls are TRBV27 and TRBJ1-2. Germline-derived CDR1 and CDR2 are MNHEY and SMNVEV (reference sequence). This CDR3 has 15 amino acids. This chain's CDR3 is CASSLKGGGNYGYTF.

V usage is TRBV3-1 and J usage is TRBJ1-4. Germline V gene lookup returns CDR1 LGHDT and CDR2 YNNKEL (reference sequence). This CDR3 has 12 amino acids. CDR3: CASSQGRDKLFF. Full variable domain (remainder filled in from reference TRBV3-1 and TRBJ1-4): DTAVSQTPKYLVTQMGNDKSIKCEQNLGHDTMYWYKQDSKKFLKIMFSYNNKELIINETVPNRFSPKSPDKAHLNLHINSLELGDSAVYFCASSQGRDKLFFGSGTQLSVL.

The genes are TRBV27 and TRBJ1-4. The CDR3 covers 15 residues. CDR1 is MNHEY, CDR2 SMNVEV, per germline (reference sequence). CDR3 loop: CASSFSGLTNEKLFF.

The chain is built from TRBV3-1 and TRBJ2-1; TCRdb designates TRBD2, a call that cannot be tested without DNA. The CDR3 runs to 17 residues. Germline V gene data show CDR1 as LGHDT and CDR2 as YNNKEL (reference sequence). CDR3 sequence: CASSPPLASGRVSEQFF.

The chain is built from TRBV30 and TRBJ1-2; TCRdb indicates TRBD1, and absent DNA this call remains unverified. CDR1 and CDR2 (germline): GTSNPN, SVGIG (reference sequence). CDR3 length: 13 residues. CDR3 in amino acids: CALSTGLLYGYTF. Drawing the rest from reference TRBV30 and TRBJ1-2, the complete variable domain is SQTIHQWPATLVQPVGSPLSLECTVEGTSNPNLYWYRQAAGRGLQLLFYSVGIGQISSEVPQNLSASRPQDRQFILSSKKLLLSDSGFYLCALSTGLLYGYTFGSGTRLTVV.

The chain is built from TRBV29-1 and TRBJ1-1; there is no DNA to check the TCRdb D call of TRBD1. The CDR3 totals 15 residues. Looked up from germline, CDR1 is SQVTM and CDR2 is ANQGSEA. CDR3 loop: CSAHALLQGGSEAFF.

The chain combines TRBV20-1 with TRBJ2-7; as DNA is missing, the TRBD1 call by TCRdb cannot be tested. Germline CDR1 and CDR2: DFQATT and SNEGSKA (reference sequence). CDR3 length: 13 residues. This CDR3 reads CSGGAGLMNEQYF.

The chain is built from TRBV20-1 and TRBJ2-7; TCRdb gives TRBD1 as the D gene, but with no DNA this cannot be confirmed. CDR3 size: 15 residues. The germline CDR1 and CDR2 sequences are DFQATT and SNEGSKA (reference sequence). The CDR3 loop reads CSAREGQAHAGEQYF.

The chain has TRBV2 and TRBJ2-5. CDR3 length: 15 amino acids. Germline values: CDR1 SNHLY, CDR2 FYNNEI. The chain's CDR3 is CASSEAYGFGETQYF.